These T cell receptor beta chains were read from a single sample in a study of beta chain features in type 1 diabetes. The assay was immunoSEQ multiplex PCR, and TCRdb's table has in-frame clones only and misses some. This sample has more than 200,000 clones, with around 15% found just once. Sequencing used naive CD4+ T cells from blood. These receptors were taken from a man aged 25 to 40 with type 1 diabetes. The CDR3 runs from the conserved cysteine through the conserved F or W. The order of the fields is clone size, J gene, D gene, V gene, CDR3 protein, CDR3 DNA. The D gene is left open where the match is weak. For some rows the clone size is stated as once, few or many, or as a class when expanded; others skip it.

NA | TRBJ2-3 | NA | TRBV5-4 | CASSLEGADTQYF | TGTGCCAGCAGCTTGGAAGGGGCAGATACGCAGTATTTT
few | TRBJ2-3 | NA | TRBV28 | CASSSPGASTDTQYF | TGTGCCAGCAGTTCCCCGGGAGCGAGCACAGATACGCAGTATTTT
NA | TRBJ1-2 | NA | TRBV13 | CASTLVGHGYTF | TGTGCCAGCACGTTGGTGGGCCACGGCTACACCTTC
few | TRBJ1-5 | TRBD1 | TRBV30 | CAWGQGGNQPQHF | TGTGCCTGGGGACAGGGAGGCAATCAGCCCCAGCATTTT
NA | TRBJ1-2 | NA | TRBV23-1 | CASSQSWGGLPYGYTF | TGCGCCAGCAGTCAATCTTGGGGGGGCCTCCCCTATGGCTACACCTTC
few | TRBJ2-7 | NA | TRBV29-1 | CSVESGGYEQYF | TGCAGCGTTGAAAGCGGAGGATACGAGCAGTACTTC
few | TRBJ1-1 | NA | TRBV30 | CAWSENSNTEAFF | TGTGCCTGGAGTGAGAATTCGAACACTGAAGCTTTCTTT
few | TRBJ2-3 | TRBD2 | TRBV14 | CASQGLATTQYF | TGTGCCTCTCAGGGACTAGCGACTACGCAGTATTTT
NA | TRBJ2-1 | NA | TRBV30 | CAWRDRNSYNEQFF | TGTGCCTGGAGAGACAGGAACTCCTACAATGAGCAGTTCTTC
NA | TRBJ1-1 | NA | TRBV2 | CASSEEQGSTEAFF | TGTGCCAGCAGTGAAGAGCAGGGGAGCACTGAAGCTTTCTTT
few | TRBJ2-7 | NA | TRBV18 | CASSPSPHGAHF | TGTGCCAGCTCACCAAGCCCACACGGTGCCCACTTC
few | TRBJ2-7 | NA | TRBV29-1 | CSVVRDPGPYEQYF | TGCAGCGTTGTCCGGGACCCCGGACCCTACGAGCAGTACTTC
NA | TRBJ2-7 | TRBD2 | TRBV30 | CAWTRTSGSGVYEQYF | TGTGCCTGGACCCGGACTAGCGGGAGTGGGGTCTACGAGCAGTACTTC
NA | TRBJ1-2 | NA | TRBV7-8 | CASSPGEGHYGYTF | TGTGCCAGCAGCCCCGGGGAGGGGCACTATGGCTACACCTTC
NA | TRBJ1-1 | NA | TRBV30 | CAGNRLNTEAFF | TGTGCCGGTAACCGACTGAACACTGAAGCTTTCTTT
NA | TRBJ2-7 | NA | TRBV9 | CASSVEAEQGRQYF | TGTGCCAGCAGCGTAGAAGCCGAGCAGGGCCGGCAGTACTTC
few | TRBJ2-7 | NA | TRBV6-5 | CASSYTSGAPDEQYF | TGTGCCAGCAGTTACACCTCAGGGGCTCCAGACGAGCAGTACTTC
few | TRBJ2-6 | NA | TRBV7-2 | CASSRVHSGANVLTF | TGTGCCAGCAGCCGAGTGCACTCTGGGGCCAACGTCCTGACTTTC
few | TRBJ2-3 | NA | TRBV29-1 | CSVEDLRPASTDTQYF | TGCAGCGTTGAAGATCTTCGGCCAGCGAGCACAGATACGCAGTATTTT